This T cell receptor (beta chain) was recovered during a study of regulatory T cells in long-lasting Graves disease. As for the study in general: A definition of persistent Graves' disease required over 5 years of antithyroid drugs plus positive TSH receptor antibodies.

Time point denoted: persistent/refractory GD, antithyroid drugs over 5 years with positive TRAb. RNA extracted from PBMCs served as the sequencing template. Both iRepertoire HTBI primers and Arm-PCR of CDR3 regions were used to build the TCR beta libraries. MiXCR was run by TCRdb on the multiplex PCR reads, yielding one entry per CDR3 protein. The data contain a few hundred thousand distinct CDR3 sequences, roughly 21% of them seen just once; the ten biggest clones take up around 7%. CDR1 MDHEN and CDR2 SYDVKM come from the germline V gene. V gave up 5 bases and J gave up 5 bases; unmatched junction bases: 6. The CDR3 runs 15 residues.

Sequencing used peripheral blood mononuclear cells (PBMCs), obtained when the disease was refractory, from a patient treated with antithyroid drugs. The clonotype originates from a female donor with Graves disease. The V call is TRBV28, the J call TRBJ1-6, with TRBD1 matching over 7 bases. For the CDR3, the DNA is TGTGCCAGCAGTCCCGGGACAGTCCATAATTCACCCCTCCACTTT. Residues: CASSPGTVHNSPLHF.